These 29 T cell receptor beta chains came from one sample sequenced in a study of blood T cell repertoires in COVID-19 (dated by TCRdb to the early 2020s). Library preparation used the immunoSEQ multiplex PCR assay. Sourced from immuneACCESS, this table was stored by TCRdb with only in-frame sequences that have V and J called. A share of the clones is absent; for the studies checked, an unresolved V gene accounts for under half, and the remainder has no known explanation. This sample comprises around 250,000 clones, roughly 83% of them detected only once. Approximately 13% of the sample belongs to the ten largest clones. Sequenced sample: peripheral blood. These receptor sequences come from an elderly man with acute or convalescent COVID-19.

This clone was counted only a few times. The V gene is TRBV28, the J gene TRBJ1-1; 7 nucleotides line up with TRBD1. The J segment lost 5 bases and the V segment lost 3 bases, leaving 6 bases of the junction unmatched. The CDR3 is 14 residues long. Germline V gives CDR1 MDHEN, CDR2 SYDVKM. The CDR3 loop is CASSFDRVRTEAFF. The CDR3 DNA reads as TGTGCCAGCAGTTTCGACAGGGTCAGGACTGAAGCTTTCTTT.

The chain is built from TRBV7-9 and TRBJ1-5; D possibly corresponds to TRBD1 (5 bases). CDR3 size: 12 residues. V lost 5 bases, J lost 5 bases, and 7 bases lay in between. The germline V gene has CDR1 SEHNR and CDR2 FQNEAQ (reference sequence). The CDR3 loop reads CASSGGDQPQHF. CDR3 bases: TGTGCCAGCAGCGGGGGGGATCAGCCCCAGCATTTT.

V is TRBV5-1 and J is TRBJ2-3, with 9 positions matching TRBD1. The CDR3 is 17 amino acids. Germline CDR1 is SGHRS and CDR2 is YFSETQ. Trimming took 2 bases from V and 5 from J; bases not matched to a gene: 12. The CDR3 here is CASSFSSGTGRGDTQYF. The CDR3 region has the DNA TGCGCCAGCAGCTTTTCCTCAGGGACAGGGCGGGGAGATACGCAGTATTTT.

The CDR3: CASSLGTSGNEQFF. The CDR3 DNA reads TGTGCCAGCAGCTTAGGAACTAGCGGGAATGAGCAGTTCTTC. This chain links TRBV7-8 with TRBJ2-1; 9 bases line up with TRBD2. The ends lost 1 base at V and 7 bases at J; junction bases unmatched: 2. CDR3 length: 14 amino acids. Germline-derived CDR1 and CDR2 are SGHVS and FQNEAQ.

The V and J genes are TRBV9 and TRBJ1-2; perhaps TRBD1 as D (5 bases). The V and J ends lost 4 bases and 2 bases respectively, with 12 bases between them. The CDR3 sequence is 14 residues long. Germline assignment: CDR1 SGDLS and CDR2 YYNGEE. CDR3 DNA sequence: TGTGCCAGCAGCCCCAGGGAATCGAACTATGGCTACACCTTC. Encoded protein: CASSPRESNYGYTF.

This chain joins TRBV12-3 or TRBV12-4 and TRBJ1-6; no firm D call. CDR3 length equals 12 residues. V was trimmed by 6 bases and J by 9 bases, leaving 9 bases between them. Written as DNA, the CDR3 is TGTGCCAGCAGCCTCGGCGGTTCACCCCTCCACTTT. It specifies CASSLGGSPLHF.

This chain links TRBV27 with TRBJ2-2; D gene uncertain. Germline-derived CDR1 and CDR2 are MNHEY and SMNVEV (reference sequence). The CDR3 is 14 amino acids. Trimming removed 0 bases from V and 5 bases from J, with 7 bases in between. This CDR3 is CASSLSSRTGELFF. CDR3 in DNA: TGTGCCAGCAGTTTATCGTCCAGAACCGGGGAGCTGTTTTTT.

The rearrangement joins TRBV6-2 or TRBV6-3 to TRBJ1-5; perhaps TRBD1 as D (6 bases). There are 15 residues in the CDR3. The V end lost 2 bases, the J end lost 4 bases, and 12 bases lay between the germline ends. Germline V lookup: CDR1 MNHEY, CDR2 SVGEGT. CDR3 residues: CASSYAGARNQPQHF. Here the CDR3 DNA reads TGTGCCAGCAGTTACGCAGGGGCCAGGAATCAGCCCCAGCATTTT.

V gene TRBV5-4 combines with J gene TRBJ1-5; 9 nucleotides line up with TRBD1. The germline V gene has CDR1 SGHNT and CDR2 YYREEE (reference sequence). The J segment lost 5 bases and the V segment lost 4 bases, leaving 7 bases of the junction unmatched. The CDR3 runs to 15 residues. The CDR3 region is CASSIQGARHQPQHF. The CDR3 DNA sequence: TGTGCCAGCAGCATACAGGGGGCTCGGCATCAGCCCCAGCATTTT.

The chain combines TRBV29-1 with TRBJ2-7, with D perhaps matching TRBD1 (6 bases). Per the germline V gene, CDR1 is SQVTM and CDR2 is ANQGSEA. The CDR3 covers 12 residues. V was trimmed by 0 bases and J by 4 bases, leaving 7 bases between them. CDR3 region: CSVEDQGYEQYF. Here the CDR3 DNA reads TGCAGCGTTGAAGATCAGGGGTACGAGCAGTACTTC.

V and J are TRBV20-1 and TRBJ1-1; D is unresolved. The CDR3 sequence is 11 residues long. Per the germline V gene, CDR1 is DFQATT and CDR2 is SNEGSKA (reference sequence). V dropped 7 bases and J dropped 1 base, with 7 bases sitting between them. The CDR3 DNA reads as TGCAGTGACGGGTCGAACACTGAAGCTTTCTTT. This sequence encodes CSDGSNTEAFF.

The chain uses TRBV7-2 and TRBJ1-1; D is ambiguous. The germline gives CDR1 SGHTA, CDR2 FQGNSA. V shed 3 bases and J shed 2 bases, with 10 bases lying between them. This CDR3 is built from 14 residues. CDR3 sequence (DNA): TGTGCCAGCAGCTTGAACGCGGCTAACACTGAAGCTTTCTTT. This codes for CASSLNAANTEAFF. Variable domain in full (rest from reference TRBV7-2 and TRBJ1-1): GAGVSQSPSNKVTEKGKDVELRCDPISGHTALYWYRQSLGQGLEFLIYFQGNSAPDKSGLPSDRFSAERTGGSVSTLTIQRTQQEDSAVYLCASSLNAANTEAFFGQGTRLTVV.

CDR3: CASSSIGGAYNEQFF. Here the CDR3 DNA reads TGTGCCAGCAGCTCGATAGGGGGCGCATACAATGAGCAGTTCTTC. The chain uses TRBV11-3 and TRBJ2-1, with TRBD1 matching 7 bases. The V gene end was trimmed by 4 bases and the J gene end by 4 bases; junction bases not matched to a gene: 7. Per the germline V gene, CDR1 is SGHNT and CDR2 is YENEEA. This CDR3 has 15 amino acids.

This chain links TRBV15 with TRBJ1-3; possibly TRBD1 for D (5 bases). The CDR3 consists of 16 residues. Trimming stripped 3 bases from V and 2 bases from J, with 14 bases between. Germline V gives CDR1 LNHNV, CDR2 YYDKDF (reference sequence). CDR3 amino acids: CATSSLLGRAGNTIYF. The CDR3 DNA sequence: TGTGCCACCAGCAGTCTACTTGGCAGGGCTGGAAACACCATATATTTT. Supplemented by reference TRBV15 and TRBJ1-3, the full variable domain reads DAMVIQNPRYQVTQFGKPVTLSCSQTLNHNVMYWYQQKSSQAPKLLFHYYDKDFNNEADTPDNFQSRRPNTSFCFLDIRSPGLGDTAMYLCATSSLLGRAGNTIYFGEGSWLTVV.

This chain links TRBV9 with TRBJ1-2; D call uncertain. Germline CDR1 and CDR2: SGDLS and YYNGEE. V was shortened by 4 bases and J by 6 bases, with 10 bases between the two germline ends. The CDR3 runs to 12 residues. In DNA, the CDR3 is TGTGCCAGCAGCCTCCTCCCGGATGGCTACACCTTC. This encodes CASSLLPDGYTF.

This clone was counted once. This chain joins TRBV27 and TRBJ2-3, with D maybe TRBD2 (6 bases). In germline, CDR1 is MNHEY, CDR2 SMNVEV (reference sequence). The CDR3 extends over 16 amino acids. V gave up 0 bases and J gave up 2 bases, with 12 bases separating them. Here the CDR3 DNA reads TGTGCCAGCAGTTTATCGGGCCGGGAGTTCACAGATACGCAGTATTTT. As protein: CASSLSGREFTDTQYF.

The V call is TRBV7-2, the J call TRBJ2-7, with TRBD2 identical over 8 bases. Unmatched junction bases numbered 16, after V lost 9 bases and J lost 0 bases. CDR1 SGHTA and CDR2 FQGNSA come from the germline V gene. This CDR3 comprises 17 residues. The CDR3 here is CARREVRGRGDSYEQYF. CDR3 sequence (DNA): TGTGCCAGGAGAGAAGTTCGCGGGCGGGGGGACTCCTACGAGCAGTACTTC.

The chain links TRBV18 to TRBJ1-5; D call uncertain. This CDR3 is 15 amino acids long. The germline V gene encodes CDR1 KGHSH and CDR2 LQKENI. The V gene lost 3 bases and the J gene lost 0 bases, with 9 bases spanning the gap. CDR3 in DNA: TGTGCCAGCTCACCCGACACCAATAGCAATCAGCCCCAGCATTTT. Amino acid sequence: CASSPDTNSNQPQHF.

This chain joins TRBV28 and TRBJ1-6; no reliable D call. Looked up from germline, CDR1 is MDHEN and CDR2 is SYDVKM. The ends were cut back, 4 bases at V and 13 bases at J, with 14 bases in the middle. The CDR3 runs 13 residues. The CDR3 loop is CASSSDSIRPLHF. As DNA, the CDR3 is TGTGCCAGCAGTTCTGATAGTATCCGTCCCCTCCACTTT.

The chain uses TRBV19 and TRBJ1-3; 7 bases are shared with TRBD1. J lost 0 bases, V lost 6 bases, and 11 bases had no gene match. The CDR3 length is 17 residues. Germline CDR1 LNHDA, CDR2 SQIVND (reference sequence). CDR3 in DNA: TGTGCCAGTAGACCGCCTGGACAGGCCTACTCTGGAAACACCATATATTTT. It specifies CASRPPGQAYSGNTIYF.

The CDR3 region has the DNA TGTGCCAGCAGTGGGGGGGCGTCCTACGAGCAGTACTTC. This encodes CASSGGASYEQYF. This chain links TRBV27 with TRBJ2-7, with D maybe TRBD2 (7 bases). Per germline, CDR1 MNHEY and CDR2 SMNVEV (reference sequence). The CDR3 spans 13 residues. The V end lost 5 bases, the J end lost 1 base, and 9 bases lay between the germline ends.

CDR3 sequence reads: CASSLGQLIPNEQFF. The DNA for the CDR3 is TGCGCCAGCAGCTTGGGACAGTTGATCCCCAATGAGCAGTTCTTC. This chain connects TRBV5-1 to TRBJ2-1, with D perhaps matching TRBD1 (5 bases). CDR3 length: 15 amino acids. Trimming pared 0 bases from V and 6 bases from J, leaving 13 bases between. Germline CDR1 is SGHRS and CDR2 is YFSETQ.

The gene calls are TRBV6-5 and TRBJ1-6; a weak D match, TRBD1 (5 bases). Germline CDR1 is MNHEY and CDR2 is SVGAGI. The CDR3 is 15 residues long. Between the trimmed V and J ends, which lost 6 bases and 7 bases, there was a span of 16 bases. This CDR3 is CASRGYGGDNSPLHF. CDR3 in DNA: TGTGCCAGCAGGGGTTATGGGGGGGACAATTCACCCCTCCACTTT.

The V gene is TRBV10-3, the J gene TRBJ1-2; D may be TRBD1 (6 bases). V was shortened by 4 bases and J by 8 bases, with 17 bases between the two germline ends. Germline V gene sequence: CDR1 ENHRY, CDR2 SYGVKD. This CDR3 has 14 residues. CDR3 coding DNA: TGTGCCATCAGTGGGTCGGACAGCCTCCTCGGCTACACCTTC. Its protein product is CAISGSDSLLGYTF.

This chain uses TRBV6-5 with TRBJ1-6; D not resolved. Trimming shortened V by 2 bases and J by 6 bases, and 5 bases separated the two germline ends. This CDR3 region has 13 residues. CDR1 and CDR2 from the germline V gene are MNHEY and SVGAGI. The CDR3: CASSYTVNSPLHF. CDR3 in DNA: TGTGCCAGCAGTTACACGGTTAATTCACCCCTCCACTTT.

This clone was counted a few times. The chain recombines TRBV19 with TRBJ1-2, with 9 bases lining up with TRBD1. Looked up from germline, CDR1 is LNHDA and CDR2 is SQIVND (reference sequence). CDR3 size: 15 residues. The junction had 9 bases not matched to a gene; V was cut back by 5 bases and J by 5 bases. The CDR3 loop is CASSSDGTGTYGYTF. In nucleotides, the CDR3 is TGTGCCAGTAGTTCCGACGGGACAGGGACATATGGCTACACCTTC.

The chain combines TRBV7-8 with TRBJ1-4, with unresolved D. CDR1 is SGHVS and CDR2 is FQNEAQ in the germline V gene. The CDR3 consists of 12 residues. The V end was cut by 5 bases, the J end by 7 bases, with 8 bases between. CDR3 in amino acids: CASSPQAEKLFF. In nucleotides, the CDR3 is TGTGCCAGCAGCCCCCAGGCTGAAAAACTGTTTTTT.

The chain couples TRBV5-1 to TRBJ1-2; 8 bases are a match to TRBD1. The CDR3 has 14 amino acids. Germline V CDR1 and CDR2: SGHRS, YFSETQ. The V gene end was trimmed by 5 bases and the J gene end by 3 bases; junction bases not matched to a gene: 6. CDR3 sequence: CASSRTGSDYGYTF. The CDR3 DNA follows: TGCGCCAGCAGTCGGACAGGGAGTGACTATGGCTACACCTTC.

The chain couples TRBV2 to TRBJ2-5, with 11 nucleotides matching TRBD1. The CDR3 is 14 residues long. CDR1 SNHLY and CDR2 FYNNEI come from the germline V gene. The V segment lost 6 bases and the J segment 5 bases; nucleotides outside the gene matches: 5. The CDR3 spells CASRWDRGGETQYF. The CDR3 DNA sequence: TGTGCCAGCAGATGGGACAGGGGGGGCGAGACCCAGTACTTC.